This TCR beta chain was found in a study of brain T cells in children with intractable seizures. Here immunoSEQ multiplex PCR was the method, and the copy in TCRdb shows in-frame clones only, minus some. The sample includes roughly 110,000 clones, roughly 94% of them seen just once. General study findings and limits: Absence of clones before surgery may stem from lower sequencing depth.

The germline V gene has CDR1 SGHKS and CDR2 YYEKEE (reference sequence). With 4 bases removed from V and 7 bases from J, the gap between germline ends came to 14 bases. This CDR3 region has 14 residues. A remark on this clone: Its matching antigen is unknown.

Sample: peripheral blood, taken at surgery. The genes are TRBV5-5 and TRBJ1-4; tentative D call: TRBD1 (6 bases). This receptor was obtained from a boy under two years old with hemimegalencephaly and intractable seizures. CDR3 protein: CASSRYRVTEKLFF. The CDR3 nucleotides read TGTGCCAGCAGCCGGTACAGGGTAACTGAAAAACTGTTTTTT.